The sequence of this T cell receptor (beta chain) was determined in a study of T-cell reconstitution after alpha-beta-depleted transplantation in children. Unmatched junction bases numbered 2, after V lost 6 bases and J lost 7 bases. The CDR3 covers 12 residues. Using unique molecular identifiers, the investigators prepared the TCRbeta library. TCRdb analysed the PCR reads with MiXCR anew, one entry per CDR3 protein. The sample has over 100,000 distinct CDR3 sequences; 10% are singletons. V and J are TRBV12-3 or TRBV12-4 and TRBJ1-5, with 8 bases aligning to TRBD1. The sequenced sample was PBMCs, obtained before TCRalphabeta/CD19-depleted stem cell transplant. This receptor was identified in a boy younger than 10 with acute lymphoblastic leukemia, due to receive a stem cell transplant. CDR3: CASRSGGQPQHF. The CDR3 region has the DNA TGTGCCAGCAGATCAGGGGGCCAGCCCCAGCATTTT.